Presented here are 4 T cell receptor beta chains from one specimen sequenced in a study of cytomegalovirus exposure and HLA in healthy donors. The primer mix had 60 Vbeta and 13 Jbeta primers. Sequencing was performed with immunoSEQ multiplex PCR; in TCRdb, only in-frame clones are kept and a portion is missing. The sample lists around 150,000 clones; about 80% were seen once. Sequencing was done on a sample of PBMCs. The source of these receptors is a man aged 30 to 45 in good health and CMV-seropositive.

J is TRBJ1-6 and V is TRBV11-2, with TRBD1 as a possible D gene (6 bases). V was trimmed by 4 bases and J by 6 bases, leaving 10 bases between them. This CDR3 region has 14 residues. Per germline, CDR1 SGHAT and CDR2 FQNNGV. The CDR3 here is CASSSGTLNSPLHF. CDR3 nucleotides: TGTGCCAGCAGCTCAGGGACACTTAATTCACCCCTCCACTTT.

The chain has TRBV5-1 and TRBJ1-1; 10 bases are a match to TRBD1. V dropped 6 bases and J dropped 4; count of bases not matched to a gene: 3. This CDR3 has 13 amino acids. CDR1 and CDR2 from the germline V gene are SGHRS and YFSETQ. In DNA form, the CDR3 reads TGCGCCAGCACCAGGGACAGGGGCACTGAAGCTTTCTTT. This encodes CASTRDRGTEAFF.

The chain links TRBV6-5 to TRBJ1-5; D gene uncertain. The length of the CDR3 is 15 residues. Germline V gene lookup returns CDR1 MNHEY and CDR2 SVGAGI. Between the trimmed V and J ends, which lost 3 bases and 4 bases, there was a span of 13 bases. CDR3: CASSYSRWENQPQHF. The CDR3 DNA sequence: TGTGCCAGCAGTTATTCCCGATGGGAGAATCAGCCCCAGCATTTT.

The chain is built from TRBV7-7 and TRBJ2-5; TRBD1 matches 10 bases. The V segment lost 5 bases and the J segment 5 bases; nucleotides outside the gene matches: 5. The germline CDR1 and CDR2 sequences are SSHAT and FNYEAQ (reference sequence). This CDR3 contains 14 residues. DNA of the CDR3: TGTGCCAGCAGCGTGACAGGGGGCGGGGAGACCCAGTACTTC. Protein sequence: CASSVTGGGETQYF. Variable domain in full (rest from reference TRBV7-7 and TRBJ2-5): GAGVSQSPRYKVTKRGQDVTLRCDPISSHATLYWYQQALGQGPEFLTYFNYEAQPDKSGLPSDRFSAERPEGSISTLTIQRTEQRDSAMYRCASSVTGGGETQYFGPGTRLLVL.